Below are 30 T cell receptor beta chains sequenced from a single sample in a study of post-analysis software for immune sequencing data. These TCRs are of unknown antigen specificity. Study-wide results and limits: Included in a set of roughly five TRBV segments more frequent in patients than controls were TRBV5-6, TRBV5-1 and TRBV20-1.

cDNA libraries for TCR beta contained unique molecular identifiers. TCRdb fed the PCR reads into MiXCR, producing one record per CDR3 protein. The sample lists about 570,000 distinct CDR3 sequences; approximately 34% were seen once. Sample: blood. These receptors all come from a girl aged 2-17 years with multiple sclerosis.

The gene calls are TRBV20-1 and TRBJ2-4; 7 bases map to TRBD1. The junction had 11 bases not matched to a gene; V was cut back by 0 bases and J by 9 bases. CDR1 and CDR2 from the germline V gene are DFQATT and SNEGSKA (reference sequence). The CDR3 contains 15 residues. The CDR3 protein is CSARDTDRRVGIQYF. The CDR3 nucleotides are TGCAGTGCTAGAGATACGGACAGGCGCGTGGGCATTCAGTACTTC.

A few counts support this clonotype. The V call is TRBV6-6, the J call TRBJ2-7, with D possibly matching TRBD2 (6 bases). CDR3 length: 13 residues. CDR1 is MNHNY, CDR2 SVGAGI, per germline (reference sequence). V was shortened by 4 bases and J by 5 bases, with 12 bases between the two germline ends. The CDR3 nucleotides are TGTGCCAGCAGTTGGAGGGGCGGGGACGAGCAGTACTTC. The encoded protein is CASSWRGGDEQYF.

There are a few counts of this clonotype. The chain combines TRBV11-2 with TRBJ2-1; 10 nucleotides align to TRBD2. From germline, CDR1 is SGHAT and CDR2 FQNNGV. CDR3 length equals 14 residues. The V gene end was trimmed by 2 bases and the J gene end by 10 bases; junction bases not matched to a gene: 5. CDR3 sequence: CASSLSASGGEQFF. DNA for the CDR3: TGTGCCAGCAGCTTATCGGCTAGCGGGGGCGAGCAGTTCTTC.

The chain links TRBV6-6 to TRBJ2-1; the D gene is possibly TRBD1 (5 bases). CDR1 is MNHNY and CDR2 is SVGAGI in the germline V gene (reference sequence). The V and J ends lost 4 bases and 6 bases respectively, with 10 bases between them. CDR3 length: 13 residues. CDR3 loop: CASSFIQVNEQFF. CDR3 DNA sequence: TGTGCCAGCAGTTTTATACAGGTCAATGAGCAGTTCTTC.

This clonotype turned up a few times. The V and J genes are TRBV20-1 and TRBJ2-3, with D perhaps TRBD2 (6 bases). Germline lookup yields CDR1 DFQATT and CDR2 SNEGSKA (reference sequence). Trimming removed 0 bases at V and 5 bases at J, with 12 bases between. The CDR3 contains 14 residues. The CDR3 DNA follows: TGCAGTGCTAGAGATGACTGGGGACTAGATACGCAGTATTTT. Protein product: CSARDDWGLDTQYF.

The chain joins TRBV6-6 to TRBJ2-1; no definite D call. Germline-derived CDR1 and CDR2 are MNHNY and SVGAGI (reference sequence). The CDR3 length is 15 residues. V lost 0 bases and J 4 bases, leaving 10 bases between the germline ends. CDR3 amino acids: CASSYSPPRYNEQFF. In DNA form, the CDR3 reads TGTGCCAGCAGTTACTCGCCGCCAAGATACAATGAGCAGTTCTTC.

This clonotype was seen a handful of times. The rearrangement links TRBV7-9 to TRBJ2-1, with TRBD2 as a possible D gene (6 bases). Germline assignment: CDR1 SEHNR and CDR2 FQNEAQ (reference sequence). The CDR3 length is 16 residues. Trimming shortened V by 1 base and J by 7 bases, and 17 bases separated the two germline ends. This chain's CDR3 is CASSLGVIGGPNEQFF. CDR3 in DNA: TGTGCCAGCAGCTTAGGGGTGATCGGGGGACCAAATGAGCAGTTCTTC.

There are many counts of this clonotype. The rearrangement uses TRBV7-3 and TRBJ2-1, with D perhaps matching TRBD1 (6 bases). This CDR3 comprises 15 residues. Germline lookup yields CDR1 SGHTA and CDR2 FQGTGA. The V end was cut by 0 bases, the J end by 4 bases, with 10 bases between. The CDR3 nucleotides read TGTGCCAGCAGCTTAACAGGGACACTTTACAATGAGCAGTTCTTC. It translates to CASSLTGTLYNEQFF. The full variable domain, with the rest looked up from reference TRBV7-3 and TRBJ2-1, is GAGVSQTPSNKVTEKGKYVELRCDPISGHTALYWYRQSLGQGPEFLIYFQGTGAADDSGLPNDRFFAVRPEGSVSTLKIQRTERGDSAVYLCASSLTGTLYNEQFFGPGTRLTVL.

The genes are TRBV3-1 and TRBJ2-3; possibly TRBD1 for D (5 bases). The germline CDR1 and CDR2 sequences are LGHDT and YNNKEL (reference sequence). V was pared by 0 bases and J by 4 bases, with 23 bases between. The CDR3 loop spans 19 amino acids. The CDR3 DNA reads TGTGCCAGCAGCCAAGAGATGTCTCAGGGCAGGGTGTTCGCAGATACGCAGTATTTT. Translation: CASSQEMSQGRVFADTQYF.

As concerns this clonotype: The junction differs from germline at one of its ends, possibly a read error. CDR3 bases: TGTGCCAGCAGTTTAGTCTGGCGTCAGGGAAAATTGAACACCGGGGAGCTGTTTTTT. It yields the protein CASSLVWRQGKLNTGELFF. The chain combines TRBV11-2 with TRBJ2-2; a weak D match, TRBD1 (5 bases). This CDR3 spans 19 amino acids. In germline, CDR1 is SGHAT, CDR2 FQNNGV. Full variable domain (outside the CDR3, taken from reference TRBV11-2 and TRBJ2-2): EAGVAQSPRYKIIEKRQSVAFWCNPISGHATLYWYQQILGQGPKLLIQFQNNGVVDDSQLPKDRFSAERLKGVDSTLKIQPAKLEDSAVYLCASSLVWRQGKLNTGELFFGEGSRLTVL.

V and J are TRBV4-1 and TRBJ2-7, with 11 bases identical to TRBD1. The CDR3 is 16 amino acids. Germline CDR1 and CDR2: MGHRA and YSYEKL. V lost 3 bases to trimming and J lost 2 bases; unmatched junction nucleotides: 6. The CDR3 sequence: CASSQSGGQGAYEQYF. The CDR3 DNA reads as TGCGCCAGCAGCCAGAGTGGGGGACAGGGGGCCTACGAGCAGTACTTC.

This clonotype was seen a few times. V usage is TRBV10-3 and J usage is TRBJ1-4; the D gene is possibly TRBD1 (5 bases). Germline assignment: CDR1 ENHRY and CDR2 SYGVKD. The CDR3 is 20 residues long. Trimming left V 0 bases short and J 1 base short, with 21 bases between. The CDR3 reads CAISESRGRGSSGTNEKLFF. CDR3 nucleotides: TGTGCCATCAGTGAGTCGAGAGGCCGGGGGTCTTCTGGAACTAATGAAAAACTGTTTTTT.

The chain carries TRBV2 and TRBJ2-3, with 7 bases aligning to TRBD2. The germline V gene encodes CDR1 SNHLY and CDR2 FYNNEI. This CDR3 comprises 12 residues. J gave up 4 bases and V 10 bases, and 5 bases lay outside the gene matches. The CDR3 DNA is TGTGCCACCGCGGGAGTTTCAGATACGCAGTATTTT. It codes for CATAGVSDTQYF. Complete variable domain (other parts from reference TRBV2 and TRBJ2-3): EPEVTQTPSHQVTQMGQEVILRCVPISNHLYFYWYRQILGQKVEFLVSFYNNEISEKSEIFDDQFSVERPDGSNFTLKIRSTKLEDSAMYFCATAGVSDTQYFGPGTRLTVL.

The rearrangement joins TRBV18 to TRBJ2-1; no clear D. Germline CDR1 is KGHSH and CDR2 is LQKENI. Deletions cut 0 bases from V and 0 bases from J, with 9 bases between. There are 16 residues in the CDR3. CDR3 loop: CASSPPRIPSYNEQFF. CDR3 DNA: TGTGCCAGCTCACCACCGAGAATCCCCTCCTACAATGAGCAGTTCTTC.

This chain connects TRBV11-1 to TRBJ1-2; 10 bases are shared with TRBD1. This CDR3 contains 16 residues. Germline V lookup: CDR1 SGHAT, CDR2 FQDESV (reference sequence). With 5 bases clipped from V and 3 bases from J, the junction kept 9 bases outside the gene matches. The CDR3 loop is CASSRTGGFGDYGYTF. CDR3 bases: TGTGCCAGCAGCCGGACAGGGGGGTTCGGTGACTATGGCTACACCTTC. Variable domain in full (rest from reference TRBV11-1 and TRBJ1-2): EAEVAQSPRYKITEKSQAVAFWCDPISGHATLYWYRQILGQGPELLVQFQDESVVDDSQLPKDRFSAERLKGVDSTLKIQPAELGDSAMYLCASSRTGGFGDYGYTFGSGTRLTVV.

This clonotype was seen only a few times. V and J are TRBV20-1 and TRBJ2-5; tentatively, D is TRBD2 (5 bases). Trimming shortened V by 1 base and J by 5 bases, and 8 bases separated the two germline ends. Germline loops: CDR1 DFQATT, CDR2 SNEGSKA (reference sequence). The CDR3 loop spans 12 amino acids. The CDR3 spells CSARAGEETQYF. The CDR3 bases are TGCAGTGCTAGAGCCGGGGAGGAGACCCAGTACTTC.

This clonotype was found many times. The genes are TRBV6-6 and TRBJ2-7; D could derive from TRBD1 or TRBD2 (5 bases each). V was clipped by 6 bases and J by 0 bases, with 18 bases between them. Germline lookup yields CDR1 MNHNY and CDR2 SVGAGI (reference sequence). CDR3 size: 16 residues. The CDR3 protein is CASRGSRGEYSYEQYF. The CDR3 nucleotides read TGTGCCAGCAGGGGCTCGAGGGGCGAGTACTCCTACGAGCAGTACTTC.

The CDR3 coding sequence is TGTGCCAGCAGTGAAGAGGGGCATGCTAGCCGGGGTGTTGCAGATACGCAGTATTTT. Protein product: CASSEEGHASRGVADTQYF. The chain carries TRBV2 and TRBJ2-3, with D perhaps TRBD1 or TRBD2 (5 bases each). Germline CDR1 is SNHLY and CDR2 is FYNNEI. This CDR3 region has 19 residues. V was shortened by 1 base and J by 4 bases, with 24 bases between the two germline ends.

This clonotype was counted a few times. The J gene is TRBJ2-3, the V gene TRBV12-3 or TRBV12-4, with TRBD2 matching over 8 bases. This CDR3 has 14 amino acids. V lost 6 bases to trimming and J lost 2 bases; unmatched junction nucleotides: 4. The CDR3 here is CASSGGDYTDTQYF. For the CDR3, the DNA is TGTGCCAGCAGCGGGGGGGACTACACAGATACGCAGTATTTT.

This clonotype was counted between two and nine times. This chain joins TRBV5-1 and TRBJ2-3; 14 bases align to TRBD2. V was pared by 3 bases and J by 0 bases, with 9 bases of the junction left unmatched. Germline CDR1 is SGHRS and CDR2 is YFSETQ. This CDR3 contains 19 residues. The CDR3 nucleotides are TGCGCCAGCAGCTCTGGACTAGCGGGGGGTCGGTATAGCACAGATACGCAGTATTTT. Amino acids: CASSSGLAGGRYSTDTQYF.

The chain recombines TRBV19 with TRBJ2-7, with TRBD1 matching over 8 bases. The tail of the sequence fits TRBJ2-5 better, so the J call may be wrong. The CDR3 runs to 15 residues. The germline V gene has CDR1 LNHDA and CDR2 SQIVND (reference sequence). In DNA form, the CDR3 reads TGTGCCAGTAGTTCCTCTGGACAGGGTGGGCAGACCCAGTACTTC. It is translated as CASSSSGQGGQTQYF.

This chain joins TRBV6-5 and TRBJ1-4; 7 bases line up with TRBD1. This CDR3 contains 15 residues. CDR1 and CDR2 (germline): MNHEY, SVGAGI. The ends lost 4 bases at V and 3 bases at J; junction bases unmatched: 5. CDR3 sequence: CASSSRDSPNEKLFF. The CDR3 DNA reads TGTGCCAGCAGTTCACGGGACAGCCCTAATGAAAAACTGTTTTTT.

This clonotype showed up just a few times. The chain recombines TRBV2 with TRBJ1-5; 11 positions agree with TRBD1. With 2 bases clipped from V and 4 bases from J, the junction kept 4 bases outside the gene matches. The CDR3 is 16 amino acids. In germline, CDR1 is SNHLY, CDR2 FYNNEI. CDR3 protein: CASSERDRGWNQPQHF. CDR3 DNA sequence: TGTGCCAGCAGTGAAAGGGACAGGGGGTGGAATCAGCCCCAGCATTTT.

The rearrangement links TRBV10-3 to TRBJ2-1; no definite D call. Germline lookup yields CDR1 ENHRY and CDR2 SYGVKD. Trimming shortened V by 8 bases and J by 6 bases, and 17 bases separated the two germline ends. This CDR3 is built from 14 residues. CDR3 DNA: TGTGCCATCGGACCCAAATCCCAACTCAATGAGCAGTTCTTC. Translation: CAIGPKSQLNEQFF.

The genes are TRBV6-1 and TRBJ2-7; D is perhaps TRBD1 (6 bases). The CDR3 covers 16 residues. The germline V and J ends were trimmed by 5 bases and 0 bases, with 17 bases remaining between them. Per the germline V gene, CDR1 is MNHNS and CDR2 is SASEGT. The CDR3 sequence: CASSPQVEDSSYEQYF. CDR3 DNA: TGTGCCAGCAGTCCCCAAGTGGAGGACAGCTCCTACGAGCAGTACTTC.

This chain uses TRBV5-6 with TRBJ1-4, with 9 bases fitting TRBD1. Per germline, CDR1 SGHDT and CDR2 YYEEEE. The ends lost 1 base at V and 7 bases at J; junction bases unmatched: 5. The CDR3 contains 15 residues. The chain's CDR3 is CASSLPGQGGEKLFF. The DNA for the CDR3 is TGTGCCAGCAGCTTGCCGGGACAGGGAGGTGAAAAACTGTTTTTT.

The chain uses TRBV11-2 and TRBJ2-1, with D unresolved. Germline CDR1 and CDR2: SGHAT and FQNNGV. Deletions cut 1 base from V and 5 bases from J, with 12 bases between. This CDR3 contains 15 residues. The chain's CDR3 is CASSLVQTRNNEQFF. The CDR3 DNA is TGTGCCAGCAGCTTAGTCCAGACTCGTAACAATGAGCAGTTCTTC.

V is TRBV29-1 and J is TRBJ2-5, with D perhaps TRBD1 (6 bases). Germline V gene data show CDR1 as SQVTM and CDR2 as ANQGSEA. Trimming stripped 5 bases from V and 5 bases from J, with 15 bases between. The CDR3 is 13 amino acids. The CDR3 sequence: CSVSKGGSETQYF. Here the CDR3 DNA reads TGCAGCGTTTCTAAAGGGGGATCGGAGACCCAGTACTTC. The full variable domain, completed using reference TRBV29-1 and TRBJ2-5, is SAVISQKPSRDICQRGTSLTIQCQVDSQVTMMFWYRQQPGQSLTLIATANQGSEATYESGFVIDKFPISRPNLTFSTLTVSNMSPEDSSIYLCSVSKGGSETQYFGPGTRLLVL.

The V and J genes are TRBV7-3 and TRBJ2-1; 8 bases fit TRBD2. Looked up from germline, CDR1 is SGHTA and CDR2 is FQGTGA. CDR3 size: 15 residues. V was clipped by 2 bases and J by 6 bases; unmatched bases: 6. This CDR3 is CASSLRGGALNEQFF. CDR3 sequence (DNA): TGTGCCAGCAGCTTACGGGGGGGGGCCCTCAATGAGCAGTTCTTC.

The rearrangement uses TRBV10-3 and TRBJ1-6; D gene unclear. V was pared by 0 bases and J by 15 bases, with 9 bases between. Germline V lookup: CDR1 ENHRY, CDR2 SYGVKD. CDR3 length equals 12 residues. The CDR3 is CAISESLDGLHF. CDR3 coding DNA: TGTGCCATCAGTGAGTCGTTAGACGGCCTCCACTTT.